This T cell receptor (beta chain) was obtained from a study of blood T cell repertoires in COVID-19. Study information: PBMCs, B-cell-depleted T cells, or T cells provided the cDNA or gDNA that made up the material.

The protocol was immunoSEQ multiplex PCR, while the TCRdb copy is restricted to in-frame clones and leaves out a portion. The sample records some 90,000 clones, 86% being singletons. Germline V lookup: CDR1 SGHTA, CDR2 FQGNSA. The length of the CDR3 is 14 residues. Trimming took off 7 bases at V and 0 bases at J, with 10 bases between the two ends. The sequenced sample was peripheral blood. The chain is built from TRBV7-2 and TRBJ2-1; D possibly corresponds to TRBD2 (5 bases). The source is a man aged 80 or over with active or convalescent COVID-19. The CDR3 bases are TGTGCCAGCAACACCGCGGGCTCCTACAATGAGCAGTTCTTC. Amino acids: CASNTAGSYNEQFF.